This T cell receptor (beta chain) comes out of a study of T-cell reconstitution after alpha-beta-depleted transplantation in children. Study-wide results and caveats: Diversity and T-cell counts at one year after transplant derived mostly from new T cells. It was surviving recipient T cells and thymic progenitors that gave some patients high TCRbeta diversity at day 60. Reportedly, only several hundred clones from non-depleted graft cells drove alpha-beta T-cell counts at about two months.

The germline V and J ends were trimmed by 6 bases and 9 bases, with 12 bases remaining between them. This CDR3 has 11 residues. The germline gives CDR1 SQVTM, CDR2 ANQGSEA. In this sample, this clonotype turned up many times. Its antigen is not identified. The authors prepared the TCRbeta library with unique molecular identifiers. TCRdb redid the calling of the PCR reads with MiXCR, one entry per CDR3 protein. The repertoire holds approximately 300,000 distinct CDR3 sequences, with around 10% as singletons. The material sequenced was peripheral blood, taken 180 days after TCRalphabeta/CD19-depleted stem cell transplant. V usage is TRBV29-1 and J usage is TRBJ2-1; D is uncertain. The source of this sequence is a male patient between 2 and 15 years old who had a stem cell transplant for chronic granulomatous disease, so the T cells may come from the graft donor. In nucleotides, the CDR3 is TGCAGCGTCACGAGGAGCAGTGAGCAGTTCTTC. This translates into CSVTRSSEQFF.